This TCR beta chain appears in the sequencing data of a study of CXCR3-negative and CXCR3-positive naive CD8 T cells. Whole-study findings and limits: CXCR3-expressing naive cells carried TRB CDR3s more hydrophobic than those of CXCR3-negative naive cells.

Triplicate approximately 300,000-cell sorts were made of each CD8+ T cell subset. A note on this clonotype: What it binds is unknown.

This CDR3 region has 13 residues. Per the germline V gene, CDR1 is MNHEY and CDR2 is SVGEGT. TRB cDNA was prepared as libraries by UMI-labeled 5' RACE. After re-calling the 5' RACE reads, TCRdb lists one entry per CDR3 protein, DNA absent. The sample has about 98,000 distinct CDR3 sequences. The TCR originated in a human donor in good health. Some clones in this sample may be carry-over from other donors' samples. Sequencing was done on a sample of naive CXCR3+ CD8+ T cells from blood. Subset noted: CD45RO-CCR7+CD27+CD95- naive CD8+ T cells expressing CXCR3 (TNR3+). The chain recombines TRBV6-2 or TRBV6-3 with TRBJ2-7; TCRdb returns TRBD1, unconfirmable since there is no DNA. Here the CDR3 reads CASSYYRGYEQYF.